Shown below are 2 T cell receptor beta chains from a single sample sequenced in a study of blood T cell repertoires in COVID-19. The protocol was immunoSEQ multiplex PCR, while the TCRdb copy is restricted to in-frame clones and leaves out a portion. Of tens of thousands of clones in the sample, about 74% were seen once. Sequenced sample: peripheral blood. The receptors were gathered from a human donor in a cohort sampled during active COVID-19.

The V and J genes are TRBV4-3 and TRBJ1-6, with 8 bases that match TRBD1. V shed 4 bases and J 9 bases; nucleotides not matched to a gene: 8. The CDR3 runs 15 residues. The V gene's germline CDR1 is LGHNA and CDR2 YSLEER. The CDR3 here is CASSPGQGAGSPLHF. CDR3 in DNA: TGCGCCAGCAGCCCAGGACAGGGAGCGGGTTCACCCCTCCACTTT.

The CDR3 region has the DNA TGTGCCAGCAGCCGGGACAGGGCCGATACGCAGTATTTT. The encoded protein is CASSRDRADTQYF. This rearrangement joins TRBV5-4 to TRBJ2-3; 9 bases align to TRBD1. Losses at the gene ends were 4 bases for V and 6 bases for J; bases not matched to a gene: 3. CDR1 SGHNT and CDR2 YYREEE come from the germline V gene (reference sequence). This CDR3 has 13 amino acids. The variable domain in full, completed from reference TRBV5-4 and TRBJ2-3, reads ETGVTQSPTHLIKTRGQQVTLRCSSQSGHNTVSWYQQALGQGPQFIFQYYREEENGRGNFPPRFSGLQFPNYSSELNVNALELDDSALYLCASSRDRADTQYFGPGTRLTVL.